Below are 2 T cell receptor beta chains sequenced from a single sample in a study of T cells in Graves' hyperthyroidism and ophthalmopathy. TCR beta CDR3 regions were amplified from RNA transcripts. Researchers ran a first-round RT-PCR on the TCR CDR3 using the HTBI primer set. One entry per CDR3 protein, called by TCRdb with MiXCR from the multiplex PCR reads. Among about 640,000 distinct CDR3 sequences listed, about 45% were seen once. Material: peripheral blood or thyroid tissue (not recorded which). The origin of the receptors is an adult man with Graves' disease, either hyperthyroidism or ophthalmopathy (not recorded which).

This chain connects TRBV2 to TRBJ2-7, with 8 bases aligning to TRBD2. This CDR3 is built from 15 residues. Trimming took 7 bases from V and 0 from J; bases not matched to a gene: 8. Germline V gene data show CDR1 as SNHLY and CDR2 as FYNNEI. The CDR3 protein is CASILSGSTSYEQYF. The CDR3 nucleotides are TGTGCCAGCATTCTGAGCGGGAGCACCTCCTACGAGCAGTACTTC.

The chain has TRBV11-1 and TRBJ1-6, with 9 bases fitting TRBD1. From germline, CDR1 is SGHAT and CDR2 FQDESV (reference sequence). This CDR3 is 15 amino acids long. V shed 6 bases and J 5 bases; nucleotides not matched to a gene: 5. CDR3 DNA sequence: TGTGCCAGCAGAGGAACAGGGGGCCATAATTCACCCCTCCACTTT. This codes for CASRGTGGHNSPLHF.